This T cell receptor beta chain was sequenced during a study of blood T cell repertoires in COVID-19 (dated by TCRdb to about 2020). Regarding the study in general: Collaborator samples came from the United States, Italy and Spain and covered acute and convalescent phases of COVID-19. The prospective study material was composed of cDNA or gDNA derived from T cells, B-cell-depleted T cells, or PBMCs. The dataset comprised deeply sampled blood TCRbeta repertoires from subjects exposed to, actively infected with, or recovered from COVID-19. A freely available public database, intended as a resource for researchers studying the immune response to SARS-CoV-2, is where the repertoires were released. The samples were drawn from two sources: the first 160 participants of the ongoing ImmuneRACE study, and approximately 1,300 subjects contributed by 6 global collaborators. A de-identified subject ID, COVID-19 status, age in years and sex were almost always included in the sample metadata. HLA class I and class II types, where available, came from metadata supplied by the sample provider rather than from assay-based typing. Paper-wide results and their limitations: How much clinical and demographic metadata was included differed by source and by participant, and the metadata was provided uncurated.

The sample holds a few counts of this clone. Its cognate antigen has yet to be identified. No base quality values were provided; no much bigger clone lies one nucleotide off. After removal of 2 bases from V and 5 bases from J, the junction retains 3 bases not matched to a gene. CDR1 and CDR2 are drawn from the germline V gene: ENHRY, SYGVKD. Reading from cysteine to phenylalanine, the CDR3 counts 16 amino acids. Only the CDR3 DNA stays, 48 bases, in frame from base 1. Whole blood was collected in K2EDTA tubes by collaborating institutions according to the institutions' own protocols. For TCRbeta analysis, collaborators shipped samples in one of three forms: frozen whole blood, isolated PBMCs, or DNA extracted from either of those sample types. TCRbeta CDR3 regions were amplified from genomic DNA by means of the immunoSEQ Assay, a bias-controlled multiplex PCR. In the source study's methods: The number of nucleated cells in each sample was estimated from the amplification of reference gene primers within the assay. Sequence reads were collapsed and filtered to measure the absolute abundance of every unique TCRbeta CDR3 rearrangement. Productive Simpson clonality was computed per sample as the square root of Simpson's diversity index over productive rearrangements. Held by TCRdb, this immuneACCESS table contains in-frame sequences only and omits some clones. Under half of the omission traces to an unresolved V gene where checked; the cause of the rest is unknown. That table is the source of V, J and clone size, and D and trimming were worked out from the DNA. The sample records under 350,000 clones, approximately 90% of which are singletons. The leading ten clones occupy 4.6% of the sample.

The sample taken for sequencing was peripheral blood. This clonotype originated in a man aged 40-49 years with acute or convalescent COVID-19. The rearrangement joined TRBV10-3 to TRBJ1-4; 12 middle bases align to TRBD1. The sequence in DNA is TGTGCCATCAGTGAGGGGACAGGGGGCCGAAATGAAAAACTGTTTTTT. Its protein reads: CAISEGTGGRNEKLFF.